The 32 T cell receptor beta chains below come from one sample, sequenced in a study of OX40 agonist ivuxolimab in advanced cancers. This table comes from immunoSEQ multiplex PCR, and its TCRdb copy is limited to in-frame clones, with some not included. The repertoire has tens of thousands of clones, 91% of them found once; the top ten carry under 8.5%. Sequencing was performed on CD4+ or CD8+ T cells sorted from blood, taken in a trial of the OX40 agonist ivuxolimab. These receptors were collected from an adult with an advanced solid tumor such as melanoma, head and neck, liver or kidney cancer.

The table lists this clone with a count of one. Other DNA sequences in this sample translate to the same CDR3. This chain uses TRBV27 with TRBJ1-5; D gene ambiguous. Deletions cut 4 bases from V and 2 bases from J, with 6 bases between. CDR3 length equals 13 residues. Germline CDR1 and CDR2: MNHEY and SMNVEV (reference sequence). CDR3 coding DNA: TGTGCCAGCAGTTGGGGTGGCAATCAGCCCCAGCATTTT. Residues: CASSWGGNQPQHF.

The chain uses TRBV29-1 and TRBJ2-7; D may match TRBD1 or TRBD2 (5 bases each). With 7 bases removed from V and 2 bases from J, the gap between germline ends came to 12 bases. Germline V CDR1 and CDR2: SQVTM, ANQGSEA. The CDR3 extends over 12 amino acids. This CDR3 reads CSAGDGAYEQYF. The CDR3 DNA reads TGCAGCGCCGGGGACGGTGCCTACGAGCAGTACTTC.

The chain joins TRBV30 to TRBJ1-4; D gene uncertain. The ends were cut back, 2 bases at V and 0 bases at J, with 10 bases in the middle. Germline CDR1 GTSNPN, CDR2 SVGIG (reference sequence). There are 15 residues in the CDR3. This chain's CDR3 is CAWSLHGATNEKLFF. CDR3 nucleotides: TGTGCCTGGAGTCTGCATGGTGCAACTAATGAAAAACTGTTTTTT.

The chain has TRBV11-3 and TRBJ2-1; TRBD2 aligns across 14 bases. The germline CDR1 and CDR2 sequences are SGHNT and YENEEA. V lost 3 bases to trimming and J lost 5 bases; unmatched junction nucleotides: 6. This CDR3 spans 17 amino acids. The CDR3 coding sequence is TGTGCCAGCAGCTTCCCAAGACTAGCGGGAGGGCACAATGAGCAGTTCTTC. It translates to CASSFPRLAGGHNEQFF.

J is TRBJ2-4 and V is TRBV28; D possibly corresponds to TRBD1 (5 bases). The CDR3 has 17 amino acids. Deletions cut 1 base from V and 3 bases from J, with 16 bases between. CDR1 and CDR2 (germline): MDHEN, SYDVKM. CDR3 sequence reads: CASSLSGVATGKNIQYF. The CDR3 nucleotides read TGTGCCAGCAGTTTATCCGGCGTTGCTACAGGCAAAAACATTCAGTACTTC.

This clone was seen only a few times. The chain is built from TRBV6-7 and TRBJ1-4, with TRBD1 matching over 8 bases. TRBV6-7 is classed as an ORF, of uncertain function. The V and J ends lost 2 bases and 2 bases, in that order; junction bases with no gene match: 7. The CDR3 runs 17 residues. CDR3 DNA: TGTGCCAGCAGTTACGAGGGCAGGGGGCAGACTAATGAAAAACTGTTTTTT. This encodes CASSYEGRGQTNEKLFF.

The V and J genes are TRBV28 and TRBJ1-3; unclear D gene. This CDR3 is built from 15 residues. Germline V gives CDR1 MDHEN, CDR2 SYDVKM. Trimming took 3 bases from V and 0 from J, leaving 9 bases between them. The CDR3 DNA sequence: TGTGCCAGCAGTTTCCTAGGGAGCTCTGGAAACACCATATATTTT. It is translated as CASSFLGSSGNTIYF.

V and J are TRBV11-2 and TRBJ2-2, with 8 bases identical to TRBD2. This CDR3 has 16 residues. The trim removed 2 bases at V and 7 bases at J, leaving 9 bases unmatched. Per the germline V gene, CDR1 is SGHAT and CDR2 is FQNNGV. CDR3 in amino acids: CASSLLFSGDNGELFF. CDR3 DNA: TGTGCCAGCAGCTTACTATTTAGCGGGGATAACGGGGAGCTGTTTTTT. Full variable domain (missing parts from reference TRBV11-2 and TRBJ2-2): EAGVAQSPRYKIIEKRQSVAFWCNPISGHATLYWYQQILGQGPKLLIQFQNNGVVDDSQLPKDRFSAERLKGVDSTLKIQPAKLEDSAVYLCASSLLFSGDNGELFFGEGSRLTVL.

V gene TRBV4-3 combines with J gene TRBJ2-3; 10 nucleotides agree with TRBD1. CDR3 length: 14 amino acids. The germline V gene encodes CDR1 LGHNA and CDR2 YSLEER. V lost 6 bases to trimming and J lost 3 bases; unmatched junction nucleotides: 3. Written as DNA, the CDR3 is TGCGCCAGCAGGGGACAGGGGATGACAGATACGCAGTATTTT. It yields the protein CASRGQGMTDTQYF.

The chain uses TRBV7-3 and TRBJ2-2; D is possibly TRBD1 or TRBD2 (5 bases each). The length of the CDR3 is 15 residues. In germline, CDR1 is SGHTA, CDR2 FQGTGA. V lost 4 bases and J 3 bases, leaving 12 bases between the germline ends. The CDR3: CASSSMGEYTGELFF. The DNA of the CDR3 is TGTGCCAGCAGCTCAATGGGGGAGTACACCGGGGAGCTGTTTTTT. Supplemented by reference TRBV7-3 and TRBJ2-2, the full variable domain reads GAGVSQTPSNKVTEKGKYVELRCDPISGHTALYWYRQSLGQGPEFLIYFQGTGAADDSGLPNDRFFAVRPEGSVSTLKIQRTERGDSAVYLCASSSMGEYTGELFFGEGSRLTVL.

This chain joins TRBV7-3 and TRBJ1-1, with a weak D call TRBD1 (5 bases). Germline values: CDR1 SGHTA, CDR2 FQGTGA. V lost 0 bases to trimming and J lost 4 bases, with 12 bases between them. This CDR3 has 15 amino acids. The CDR3, as DNA: TGTGCCAGCAGCTTAACGGGGGGTACTGGCACTGAAGCTTTCTTT. As protein: CASSLTGGTGTEAFF. The full variable domain, in which reference TRBV7-3 and TRBJ1-1 provide the parts outside the CDR3, is GAGVSQTPSNKVTEKGKYVELRCDPISGHTALYWYRQSLGQGPEFLIYFQGTGAADDSGLPNDRFFAVRPEGSVSTLKIQRTERGDSAVYLCASSLTGGTGTEAFFGQGTRLTVV.

This sequence joins TRBV14 and TRBJ1-3; D is unresolved. V was cut by 1 base and J by 0 bases, with 4 bases left in between. The CDR3 covers 14 residues. Germline CDR1 SGHDN, CDR2 FVKESK. Here the CDR3 DNA reads TGTGCCAGCAGCCAAGGCCCCTCTGGAAACACCATATATTTT. This codes for CASSQGPSGNTIYF.

The chain has TRBV9 and TRBJ2-3; D is ambiguous. CDR1 is SGDLS and CDR2 is YYNGEE in the germline V gene. The CDR3 has 12 residues. V was cut by 4 bases and J by 5 bases, with 8 bases left in between. The CDR3 reads CASSTQGDTQYF. The CDR3 bases are TGTGCCAGCAGCACCCAAGGAGATACGCAGTATTTT.

This chain uses TRBV6-4 with TRBJ2-1, with a tentative D call TRBD2 (6 bases). V was cut by 1 base and J by 0 bases, with 16 bases left in between. The CDR3 consists of 18 residues. Germline V gene lookup returns CDR1 MRHNA and CDR2 SNTAGT. The CDR3 DNA is TGTGCCAGCAGTGACTTGGGGGGTACCTTGAGCTCCTACAATGAGCAGTTCTTC. It is translated as CASSDLGGTLSSYNEQFF.

This clone was picked up a small number of times. This chain's CDR3 is CSASGSQGYTF. The CDR3, as DNA: TGCAGTGCTAGTGGCAGTCAAGGCTACACCTTC. V is TRBV20-1 and J is TRBJ1-2; no firm D call. This CDR3 comprises 11 residues. The V end was cut by 3 bases, the J end by 8 bases, with 10 bases between. The V gene's germline CDR1 is DFQATT and CDR2 SNEGSKA (reference sequence).

The chain recombines TRBV7-9 with TRBJ2-7, with 9 nucleotides matching TRBD1. V was clipped by 6 bases and J by 4 bases; unmatched bases: 10. This CDR3 region has 15 residues. The germline V gene has CDR1 SEHNR and CDR2 FQNEAQ (reference sequence). CDR3 residues: CASSSGTGSSYEQYF. CDR3 nucleotides: TGTGCCAGCAGTTCCGGGACAGGGAGTTCATACGAGCAGTACTTC.

The V call is TRBV4-1, the J call TRBJ2-1; 11 positions agree with TRBD2. J gave up 3 bases and V 7 bases, and 11 bases lay outside the gene matches. CDR1 is MGHRA and CDR2 is YSYEKL in the germline V gene. This CDR3 is built from 17 residues. The CDR3 loop reads CASKQGPLAGGYNEQFF. The DNA of the CDR3 is TGCGCCAGCAAACAAGGTCCTCTAGCGGGAGGCTACAATGAGCAGTTCTTC.

The chain couples TRBV6-1 to TRBJ2-1, with TRBD2 matching 11 bases. CDR1 and CDR2 from the germline V gene are MNHNS and SASEGT. The CDR3 spans 16 residues. Trimming at V came to 2 bases and at J to 3 bases, leaving 3 bases not matched to a gene. This CDR3 reads CASSERLAGIYNEQFF. The CDR3 region has the DNA TGTGCCAGCAGTGAAAGACTAGCGGGGATCTACAATGAGCAGTTCTTC.

As DNA, the CDR3 is TGTGCCAGCAGCCCTTGGTCGGACCATAGCAATCAGCCCCAGCATTTT. It encodes CASSPWSDHSNQPQHF. This chain links TRBV28 with TRBJ1-5; D is unresolved. Germline V lookup: CDR1 MDHEN, CDR2 SYDVKM. Trimming pared 6 bases from V and 0 bases from J, leaving 15 bases between. The CDR3 length is 16 residues. The whole variable domain, remainder taken from reference TRBV28 and TRBJ1-5, is DVKVTQSSRYLVKRTGEKVFLECVQDMDHENMFWYRQDPGLGLRLIYFSYDVKMKEKGDIPEGYSVSREKKERFSLILESASTNQTSMYLCASSPWSDHSNQPQHFGDGTRLSIL.

This clone appeared once. The V gene is TRBV7-9, the J gene TRBJ2-2; 7 bases map to TRBD2. J gave up 6 bases and V 4 bases, and 2 bases lay outside the gene matches. The germline V gene has CDR1 SEHNR and CDR2 FQNEAQ (reference sequence). This CDR3 is 13 amino acids long. The CDR3 loop reads CASSSGGAGELFF. CDR3 sequence (DNA): TGTGCCAGCAGCTCGGGGGGTGCCGGGGAGCTGTTTTTT.

The genes are TRBV13 and TRBJ2-2; 8 bases are shared with TRBD1. The length of the CDR3 is 17 residues. Germline assignment: CDR1 PRHDT and CDR2 FYEKMQ (reference sequence). Losses at the gene ends were 3 bases for V and 4 bases for J; bases not matched to a gene: 10. DNA for the CDR3: TGTGCCAGCAGCTTGGGGTGGACAGGGTCGGCCACCGGGGAGCTGTTTTTT. Translating gives CASSLGWTGSATGELFF.

The chain joins TRBV19 to TRBJ2-1; D might be TRBD1 or TRBD2, each matching 5 bases. This CDR3 is 13 amino acids long. Germline CDR1 and CDR2: LNHDA and SQIVND (reference sequence). Trimming took off 0 bases at V and 11 bases at J, with 11 bases between the two ends. For the CDR3, the DNA is TGTGCCAGTAGTATAGATCAGGAGGACAAGCAGTTCTTC. Amino acid sequence: CASSIDQEDKQFF.

The rearrangement uses TRBV30 and TRBJ2-1; 10 bases line up with TRBD2. With 8 bases clipped from V and 0 bases from J, the junction kept 16 bases outside the gene matches. Germline V gives CDR1 GTSNPN, CDR2 SVGIG (reference sequence). CDR3 length equals 18 residues. This chain's CDR3 is CARDGTSVGGSSYNEQFF. CDR3 nucleotides: TGTGCCAGAGACGGGACTAGCGTGGGGGGCAGCTCCTACAATGAGCAGTTCTTC.

The chain carries TRBV9 and TRBJ1-5, with D perhaps matching TRBD1 (6 bases). The V end was cut by 3 bases, the J end by 5 bases, with 6 bases between. CDR3 size: 12 residues. Germline V lookup: CDR1 SGDLS, CDR2 YYNGEE. The DNA of the CDR3 is TGTGCCAGCAGCGCAGGGGATCAGCCCCAGCATTTT. Protein product: CASSAGDQPQHF.

Here the CDR3 reads CASNTYNEQFF. The CDR3 DNA follows: TGTGCCAGCAATACATACAATGAGCAGTTCTTC. The chain carries TRBV6-6 and TRBJ2-1; D uncertain. V was trimmed by 7 bases and J by 4 bases, leaving 5 bases between them. The CDR3 has 11 residues. Germline CDR1 is MNHNY and CDR2 is SVGAGI (reference sequence).

The chain employs TRBV27 and TRBJ1-1; the D gene is possibly TRBD1 (5 bases). Trimming took 4 bases from V and 2 from J, leaving 8 bases between them. The germline V gene encodes CDR1 MNHEY and CDR2 SMNVEV (reference sequence). This CDR3 comprises 13 residues. CDR3 in amino acids: CASSWGTNTEAFF. CDR3 bases: TGTGCCAGCAGTTGGGGGACCAACACTGAAGCTTTCTTT.

The chain uses TRBV9 and TRBJ1-1; TRBD1 matches 8 bases. Germline CDR1 SGDLS, CDR2 YYNGEE. V lost 3 bases to trimming and J lost 6 bases; unmatched junction nucleotides: 13. The CDR3 length is 16 residues. The CDR3 DNA reads as TGTGCCAGCAGCGCCCGGACAGGGAGTAAAGGTCCTGAAGCTTTCTTT. Translated: CASSARTGSKGPEAFF. The whole variable domain, remainder taken from reference TRBV9 and TRBJ1-1, is DSGVTQTPKHLITATGQRVTLRCSPRSGDLSVYWYQQSLDQGLQFLIQYYNGEERAKGNILERFSAQQFPDLHSELNLSSLELGDSALYFCASSARTGSKGPEAFFGQGTRLTVV.

DNA of the CDR3: TGTGCCAGCAGTTCCCCCGGGACTCAGATAAACAATGAGCAGTTCTTC. The encoded protein is CASSSPGTQINNEQFF. The chain recombines TRBV27 with TRBJ2-1; tentatively, D is TRBD2 (6 bases). CDR1 is MNHEY, CDR2 SMNVEV, per germline (reference sequence). The CDR3 is 16 residues long. The V end lost 4 bases, the J end lost 5 bases, and 18 bases lay between the germline ends.

The rearrangement joins TRBV27 to TRBJ1-2; D is uncertain. This CDR3 comprises 14 residues. Deletions cut 8 bases from V and 8 bases from J, with 21 bases between. The V gene's germline CDR1 is MNHEY and CDR2 SMNVEV (reference sequence). The CDR3 loop is CASSTSRELDGYTF. The DNA for the CDR3 is TGTGCCAGCTCAACCTCCCGGGAGCTGGACGGCTACACCTTC.

The rearrangement uses TRBV9 and TRBJ2-1; TRBD2 agrees at 12 bases. The CDR3 extends over 16 amino acids. In germline, CDR1 is SGDLS, CDR2 YYNGEE. V trimming: 0 bases; J trimming: 8 bases; junction bases outside the gene matches: 6. The CDR3: CASSVEPSGRAYEQFF. Written as DNA, the CDR3 is TGTGCCAGCAGCGTAGAACCTAGCGGGAGGGCCTATGAGCAGTTCTTC. Full variable domain (missing parts from reference TRBV9 and TRBJ2-1): DSGVTQTPKHLITATGQRVTLRCSPRSGDLSVYWYQQSLDQGLQFLIQYYNGEERAKGNILERFSAQQFPDLHSELNLSSLELGDSALYFCASSVEPSGRAYEQFFGPGTRLTVL.

The DNA of the CDR3 is TGTGCCAGCGGCAGCTTGACCAACCCCTACGAGCAGTACGTC. Translation: CASGSLTNPYEQYV. V is TRBV27 and J is TRBJ2-7, with D unclear. In germline, CDR1 is MNHEY, CDR2 SMNVEV (reference sequence). The V gene lost 8 bases and the J gene lost 2 bases, with 16 bases spanning the gap. This CDR3 has 14 amino acids.

The chain couples TRBV27 to TRBJ2-7; the D call may be TRBD1 or TRBD2 (5 bases each). This CDR3 is 14 amino acids long. Germline V CDR1 and CDR2: MNHEY, SMNVEV (reference sequence). Trimming took 5 bases from V and 1 from J, leaving 12 bases between them. This CDR3 reads CASSAGTGSYEQYF. DNA for the CDR3: TGTGCCAGCAGTGCGGGCACAGGATCCTACGAGCAGTACTTC.